These 20 T cell receptor beta chains came from one sample sequenced in a study of CD8+ T cells in alopecia areata. Reverse transcription of extracted RNA yielded cDNA, which provided the sequencing template. Data came from immunoSEQ multiplex PCR; TCRdb stores just in-frame clones and leaves some out. This table has about 140,000 clones, about 88% appearing once. Described treatment: oral pan-JAK inhibitor, 5-10 mg twice daily. The material sequenced was CD8+ T cells sorted from blood, taken at week 4, from a patient treated with tofacitinib. The receptors derive from a human donor with alopecia areata.

The chain links TRBV6-5 to TRBJ2-1; D is unclear. The CDR3 spans 12 residues. From germline, CDR1 is MNHEY and CDR2 SVGAGI. V dropped 6 bases and J dropped 6 bases, with 9 bases sitting between them. DNA of the CDR3: TGTGCCAGCAGCCCCGGCGGCAATGAGCAGTTCTTC. Its translation: CASSPGGNEQFF.

The chain is built from TRBV23-1 and TRBJ2-2; TRBD2 agrees at 10 bases. TRBV23-1 is placed among ORFs of uncertain function. V lost 7 bases to trimming and J lost 3 bases; unmatched junction nucleotides: 11. The length of the CDR3 is 17 residues. The CDR3 DNA reads TGCGCCAGCAAGGGGTCTAGCGGGGGCCCCTACACCGGGGAGCTGTTTTTT. This translates into CASKGSSGGPYTGELFF.

The sample holds one count of this clone. The V and J genes are TRBV4-1 and TRBJ2-5, with 9 bases identical to TRBD1. After removal of 4 bases from V and 6 bases from J, the junction contained 3 bases not matched to a gene. Per the germline V gene, CDR1 is MGHRA and CDR2 is YSYEKL. The CDR3 is 13 amino acids. The CDR3 reads CASSLGTGKTQYF. In DNA, the CDR3 is TGCGCCAGCAGCCTAGGGACAGGGAAGACCCAGTACTTC.

The CDR3 DNA reads TGTGCCAGCAGCTTAAGCACAGGGGTAGATACGCAGTATTTT. Protein: CASSLSTGVDTQYF. This rearrangement joins TRBV7-9 to TRBJ2-3, with TRBD1 identical over 7 bases. Germline V lookup: CDR1 SEHNR, CDR2 FQNEAQ (reference sequence). This CDR3 has 14 amino acids. V lost 2 bases, J lost 5 bases, and 4 bases stayed unmatched.

The rearrangement joins TRBV5-5 to TRBJ2-4; D unresolved. This CDR3 is 13 amino acids long. The germline gives CDR1 SGHKS, CDR2 YYEKEE (reference sequence). V lost 0 bases, J lost 5 bases, and 6 bases lay in between. CDR3 protein: CASSLVGENIQYF. Written as DNA, the CDR3 is TGTGCCAGCAGCTTGGTTGGGGAAAACATTCAGTACTTC. Combining the CDR3 with reference TRBV5-5 and TRBJ2-4 gives the whole variable domain DAGVTQSPTHLIKTRGQQVTLRCSPISGHKSVSWYQQVLGQGPQFIFQYYEKEERGRGNFPDRFSARQFPNYSSELNVNALLLGDSALYLCASSLVGENIQYFGAGTRLSVL.

The chain joins TRBV5-6 to TRBJ2-7, with D uncertain. This CDR3 has 13 residues. The V end was cut by 4 bases, the J end by 2 bases, with 10 bases between. The germline V gene encodes CDR1 SGHDT and CDR2 YYEEEE. The CDR3 DNA reads TGTGCCAGCAGCATGACCGGTACCTACGAGCAGTACTTC. It specifies CASSMTGTYEQYF.

This chain connects TRBV6-1 to TRBJ2-5; 7 bases map to TRBD1. The CDR3 is 14 amino acids. CDR1 is MNHNS and CDR2 is SASEGT in the germline V gene. V dropped 5 bases and J dropped 1; count of bases not matched to a gene: 4. In DNA, the CDR3 is TGTGCCAGCAGTCCTTGGACAGGCCAAGAGACCCAGTACTTC. Encoded protein: CASSPWTGQETQYF.

CDR3 bases: TGCGCCAGCAGTCCCTCTTGGTCGAGCGGGAGGGCCAATGAGCAGTTCTTC. Protein sequence: CASSPSWSSGRANEQFF. The chain couples TRBV4-1 to TRBJ2-1, with TRBD2 identical over 10 bases. CDR3 length: 17 amino acids. Germline CDR1 MGHRA, CDR2 YSYEKL. With 6 bases clipped from V and 6 bases from J, the junction kept 14 bases outside the gene matches.

This clone was found a few times. The genes are TRBV25-1 and TRBJ2-1; 11 positions match TRBD2. Germline V gives CDR1 MGHDK, CDR2 SYGVNS. CDR3 length: 16 residues. Trimming at V came to 5 bases and at J to 0 bases, leaving 3 bases not matched to a gene. CDR3 sequence reads: CASSPGLADSYNEQFF. CDR3 in DNA: TGTGCCAGCAGTCCGGGACTAGCGGACTCCTACAATGAGCAGTTCTTC.

The rearrangement uses TRBV29-1 and TRBJ2-5, with a tentative D call TRBD1 (5 bases). Germline-derived CDR1 and CDR2 are SQVTM and ANQGSEA. There are 12 residues in the CDR3. Trimming removed 4 bases from V and 3 bases from J, with 9 bases in between. The CDR3 here is CSVGGREETQYF. Here the CDR3 DNA reads TGCAGCGTTGGGGGCAGGGAAGAGACCCAGTACTTC.

This sequence joins TRBV6-5 and TRBJ2-1; 10 bases match TRBD2. The CDR3 contains 16 residues. Trimming removed 1 base from V and 4 bases from J; junction bases left unmatched: 4. Germline V gene data show CDR1 as MNHEY and CDR2 as SVGAGI. The CDR3: CASSYFTSGKYNEQFF. The CDR3 DNA follows: TGTGCCAGCAGTTACTTCACTAGCGGGAAGTACAATGAGCAGTTCTTC.

The chain links TRBV29-1 to TRBJ2-7; 10 nucleotides agree with TRBD1. Trimming removed 0 bases from V and 5 bases from J; junction bases left unmatched: 7. The CDR3 totals 15 residues. Germline CDR1 SQVTM, CDR2 ANQGSEA. For the CDR3, the DNA is TGCAGCGTTGAAGAGGCGGGACAGGGGATCCACGAGCAGTACTTC. The encoded protein is CSVEEAGQGIHEQYF.

As DNA, the CDR3 is TGTGCCAGCAGTGACTCGCCTGAAATGGGGGAGCAGTACTTC. It codes for CASSDSPEMGEQYF. The chain is built from TRBV6-4 and TRBJ2-7; D remains unclear. Germline V gives CDR1 MRHNA, CDR2 SNTAGT. This CDR3 comprises 14 residues. Deletions cut 0 bases from V and 7 bases from J, with 13 bases between.

The chain links TRBV5-4 to TRBJ2-5, with D hard to call. Germline CDR1 SGHNT, CDR2 YYREEE (reference sequence). The CDR3 has 15 amino acids. The V gene lost 0 bases and the J gene lost 0 bases, with 9 bases spanning the gap. CDR3: CASSLVGSDQETQYF. In DNA, the CDR3 is TGTGCCAGCAGCTTGGTCGGGTCAGACCAAGAGACCCAGTACTTC.

This clone was observed a handful of times. The chain has TRBV9 and TRBJ2-7, with 8 positions matching TRBD2. The CDR3 is 14 residues long. J gave up 5 bases and V 2 bases, and 6 bases lay outside the gene matches. Germline-derived CDR1 and CDR2 are SGDLS and YYNGEE. Written as DNA, the CDR3 is TGTGCCAGCAGCGTCGGGGGGGGCGCGGACGAGCAGTACTTC. As protein: CASSVGGGADEQYF.

This chain uses TRBV7-9 with TRBJ2-2; a weak D match, TRBD2 (5 bases). V was shortened by 2 bases and J by 7 bases, with 14 bases between the two germline ends. Germline CDR1 is SEHNR and CDR2 is FQNEAQ (reference sequence). The length of the CDR3 is 15 residues. In DNA form, the CDR3 reads TGTGCCAGCAGCTTATTCGGGGAAGAAGTCGGGGAGCTGTTTTTT. Translating gives CASSLFGEEVGELFF.

This chain joins TRBV6-5 and TRBJ2-7, with D tentatively TRBD1 or TRBD2 (5 bases each). CDR1 and CDR2 from the germline V gene are MNHEY and SVGAGI. Trimming left V 8 bases short and J 3 bases short, with 14 bases between. The CDR3 covers 13 residues. The CDR3 DNA follows: TGTGCCAGCCACTCCGGGACCGACTACGAGCAGTACTTC. Encoded protein: CASHSGTDYEQYF.

This sequence joins TRBV7-9 and TRBJ2-7; TRBD1 agrees at 7 bases. Losses at the gene ends were 5 bases for V and 5 bases for J; bases not matched to a gene: 9. The CDR3 covers 14 residues. Germline assignment: CDR1 SEHNR and CDR2 FQNEAQ (reference sequence). The CDR3 spells CASSILDRKNEQYF. CDR3 coding DNA: TGTGCCAGCAGCATATTGGACAGGAAGAACGAGCAGTACTTC.

This chain connects TRBV30 to TRBJ2-1; D ambiguous. The CDR3 is 12 residues long. Germline V gene data show CDR1 as GTSNPN and CDR2 as SVGIG (reference sequence). With 0 bases removed from V and 3 bases from J, the gap between germline ends came to 3 bases. The CDR3 DNA reads as TGTGCCTGGAGTGTGGACTACAATGAGCAGTTCTTC. Translating it yields CAWSVDYNEQFF.

This sequence joins TRBV2 and TRBJ2-1, with 9 bases matching TRBD2. This CDR3 has 15 amino acids. Germline V gene data show CDR1 as SNHLY and CDR2 as FYNNEI. The V segment lost 4 bases and the J segment 14 bases; nucleotides outside the gene matches: 15. The CDR3 region has the DNA TGTGCCAGCAGTGGTCCCTCTGGTCTAAAGCGGGGGGAGTTCTTC. Translated, it gives CASSGPSGLKRGEFF.